This T cell receptor beta chain was identified in a study of T cells in Graves' hyperthyroidism and ophthalmopathy. Authors of the study amplified TCR beta CDR3 regions from RNA transcripts. When the TCR CDR3 underwent first-round RT-PCR, the HTBI primer set was used. TCRdb re-analysed the multiplex PCR reads in MiXCR, keeping a single row per CDR3 protein. The sample gives approximately 740,000 distinct CDR3 sequences, 12% to 15% of which show up once; about a tenth is in the top ten. This clonotype showed up just a few times. Its antigen remains unknown. Study-wide points: Ophthalmopathy was told apart from stable hyperthyroidism by a 13 V-J model. Within blood appeared most thyroid clonotypes that had expanded above 0.001.

CDR1 is SGHRS, CDR2 YFSETQ, per germline. The CDR3 length is 16 residues. The ends lost 2 bases at V and 0 bases at J; junction bases unmatched: 6. The hyperthyroidism patients had all been newly diagnosed, and their disease duration was under 2 months. Their ages ranged from 18 to 65 years. Uncontrolled infection, other autoimmune disease, pregnancy or lactation led to exclusion. The sample taken for sequencing was blood. This chain connects TRBV5-1 to TRBJ2-7; 9 bases are shared with TRBD2. This clonotype originated in a woman aged 18-29 years with Graves' hyperthyroidism. CDR3 coding DNA: TGCGCCAGCAGCTTCTGGTCTAGCGGGATCTCCTACGAGCAGTACTTC. Its translation is CASSFWSSGISYEQYF.